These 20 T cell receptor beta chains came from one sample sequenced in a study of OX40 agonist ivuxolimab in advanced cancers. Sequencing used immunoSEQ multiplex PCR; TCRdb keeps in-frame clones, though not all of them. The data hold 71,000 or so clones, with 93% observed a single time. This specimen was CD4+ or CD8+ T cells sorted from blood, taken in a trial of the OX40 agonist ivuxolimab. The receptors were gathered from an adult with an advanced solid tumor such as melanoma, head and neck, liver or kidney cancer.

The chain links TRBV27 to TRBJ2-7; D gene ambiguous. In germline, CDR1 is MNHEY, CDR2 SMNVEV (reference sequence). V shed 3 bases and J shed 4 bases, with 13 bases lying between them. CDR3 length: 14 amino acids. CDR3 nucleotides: TGTGCCAGCAGTTTTAGACGCGGATTTTACGAGCAGTACTTC. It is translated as CASSFRRGFYEQYF.

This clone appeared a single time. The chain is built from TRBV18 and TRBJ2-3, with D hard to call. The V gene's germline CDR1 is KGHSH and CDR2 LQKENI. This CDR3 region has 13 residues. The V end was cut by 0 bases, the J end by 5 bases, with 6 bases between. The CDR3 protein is CASSPPPRDTQYF. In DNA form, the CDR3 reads TGTGCCAGCTCACCACCTCCTAGAGATACGCAGTATTTT.

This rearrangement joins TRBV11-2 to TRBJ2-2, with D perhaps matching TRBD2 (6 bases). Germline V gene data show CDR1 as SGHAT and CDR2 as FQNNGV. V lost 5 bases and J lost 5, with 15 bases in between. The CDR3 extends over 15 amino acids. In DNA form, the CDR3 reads TGTGCCAGCAGCCTATGGGATGGGGGGACCGGGGAGCTGTTTTTT. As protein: CASSLWDGGTGELFF. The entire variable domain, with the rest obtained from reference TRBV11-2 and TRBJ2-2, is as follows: EAGVAQSPRYKIIEKRQSVAFWCNPISGHATLYWYQQILGQGPKLLIQFQNNGVVDDSQLPKDRFSAERLKGVDSTLKIQPAKLEDSAVYLCASSLWDGGTGELFFGEGSRLTVL.

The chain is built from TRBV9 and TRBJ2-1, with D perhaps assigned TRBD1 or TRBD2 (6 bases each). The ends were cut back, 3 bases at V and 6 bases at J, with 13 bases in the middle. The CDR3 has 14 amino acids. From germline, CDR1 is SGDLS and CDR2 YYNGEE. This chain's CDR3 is CASSAEPGANEQFF. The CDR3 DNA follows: TGTGCCAGCAGCGCCGAACCGGGGGCCAATGAGCAGTTCTTC. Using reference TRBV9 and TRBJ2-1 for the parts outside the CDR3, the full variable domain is DSGVTQTPKHLITATGQRVTLRCSPRSGDLSVYWYQQSLDQGLQFLIQYYNGEERAKGNILERFSAQQFPDLHSELNLSSLELGDSALYFCASSAEPGANEQFFGPGTRLTVL.

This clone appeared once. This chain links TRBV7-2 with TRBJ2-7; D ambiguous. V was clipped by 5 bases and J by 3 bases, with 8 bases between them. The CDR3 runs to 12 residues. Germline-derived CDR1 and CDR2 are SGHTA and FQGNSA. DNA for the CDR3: TGTGCCAGCAGCAAAGTCGGCTACGAGCAGTACTTC. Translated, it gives CASSKVGYEQYF.

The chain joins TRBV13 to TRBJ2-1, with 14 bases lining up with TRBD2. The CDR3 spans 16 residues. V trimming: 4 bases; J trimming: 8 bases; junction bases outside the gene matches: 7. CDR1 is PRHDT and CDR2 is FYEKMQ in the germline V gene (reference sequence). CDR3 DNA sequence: TGTGCCAGCAGCTCGGGGACTAGCGGGAGATCATATGAGCAGTTCTTC. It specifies CASSSGTSGRSYEQFF. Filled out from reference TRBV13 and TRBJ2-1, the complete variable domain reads AAGVIQSPRHLIKEKRETATLKCYPIPRHDTVYWYQQGPGQDPQFLISFYEKMQSDKGSIPDRFSAQQFSDYHSELNMSSLELGDSALYFCASSSGTSGRSYEQFFGPGTRLTVL.

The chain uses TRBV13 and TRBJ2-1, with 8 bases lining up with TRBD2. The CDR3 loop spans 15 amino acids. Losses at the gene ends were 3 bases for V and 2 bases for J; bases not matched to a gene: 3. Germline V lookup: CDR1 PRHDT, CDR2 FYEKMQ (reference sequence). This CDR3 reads CASSLRGRTYNEQFF. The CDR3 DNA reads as TGTGCCAGCAGCTTGCGCGGGAGGACCTACAATGAGCAGTTCTTC.

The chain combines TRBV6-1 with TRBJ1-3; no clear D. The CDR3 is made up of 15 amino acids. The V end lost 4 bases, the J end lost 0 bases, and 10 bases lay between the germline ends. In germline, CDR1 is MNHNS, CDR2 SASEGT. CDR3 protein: CASSVDGISGNTIYF. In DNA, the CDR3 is TGTGCCAGCAGTGTTGACGGAATCTCTGGAAACACCATATATTTT.

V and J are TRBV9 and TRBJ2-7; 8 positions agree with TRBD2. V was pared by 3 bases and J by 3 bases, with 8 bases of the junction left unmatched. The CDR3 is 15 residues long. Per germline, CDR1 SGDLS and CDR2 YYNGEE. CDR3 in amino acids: CASSATSAGIYEQYF. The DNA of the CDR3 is TGTGCCAGCAGCGCGACTAGCGCGGGGATCTACGAGCAGTACTTC.

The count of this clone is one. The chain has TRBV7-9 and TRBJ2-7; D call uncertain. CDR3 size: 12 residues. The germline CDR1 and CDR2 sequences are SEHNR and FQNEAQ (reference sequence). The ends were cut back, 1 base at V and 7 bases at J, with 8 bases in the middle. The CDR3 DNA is TGTGCCAGCAGCTTAGGGAGTACGGAGCAGTACTTC. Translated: CASSLGSTEQYF.

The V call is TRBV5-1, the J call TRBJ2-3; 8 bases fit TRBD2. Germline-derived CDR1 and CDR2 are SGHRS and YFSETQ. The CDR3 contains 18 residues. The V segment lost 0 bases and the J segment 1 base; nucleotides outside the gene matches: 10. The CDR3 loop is CASSLELGREGRTDTQYF. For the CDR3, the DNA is TGCGCCAGCAGCTTGGAGCTCGGTCGGGAGGGCCGCACAGATACGCAGTATTTT.

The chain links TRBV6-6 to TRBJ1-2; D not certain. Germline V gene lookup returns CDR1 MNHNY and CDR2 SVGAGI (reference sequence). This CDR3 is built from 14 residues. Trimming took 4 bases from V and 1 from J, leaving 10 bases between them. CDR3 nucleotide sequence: TGTGCCAGCAGTTCCTTCGGGGATAACTATGGCTACACCTTC. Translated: CASSSFGDNYGYTF.

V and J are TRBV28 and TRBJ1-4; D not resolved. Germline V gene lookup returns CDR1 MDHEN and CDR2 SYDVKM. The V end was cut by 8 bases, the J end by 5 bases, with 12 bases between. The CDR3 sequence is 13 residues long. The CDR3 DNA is TGTGCCAGCGGAAACAGATTCAATGAAAAACTGTTTTTT. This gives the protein CASGNRFNEKLFF. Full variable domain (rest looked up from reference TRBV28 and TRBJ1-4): DVKVTQSSRYLVKRTGEKVFLECVQDMDHENMFWYRQDPGLGLRLIYFSYDVKMKEKGDIPEGYSVSREKKERFSLILESASTNQTSMYLCASGNRFNEKLFFGSGTQLSVL.

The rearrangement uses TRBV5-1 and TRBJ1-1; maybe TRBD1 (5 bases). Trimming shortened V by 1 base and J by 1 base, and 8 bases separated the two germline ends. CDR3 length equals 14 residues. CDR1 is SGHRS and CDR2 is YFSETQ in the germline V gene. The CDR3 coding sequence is TGCGCCAGCAGCTTGTACGGGGGGAACACTGAAGCTTTCTTT. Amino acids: CASSLYGGNTEAFF. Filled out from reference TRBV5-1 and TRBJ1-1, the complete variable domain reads KAGVTQTPRYLIKTRGQQVTLSCSPISGHRSVSWYQQTPGQGLQFLFEYFSETQRNKGNFPGRFSGRQFSNSRSEMNVSTLELGDSALYLCASSLYGGNTEAFFGQGTRLTVV.

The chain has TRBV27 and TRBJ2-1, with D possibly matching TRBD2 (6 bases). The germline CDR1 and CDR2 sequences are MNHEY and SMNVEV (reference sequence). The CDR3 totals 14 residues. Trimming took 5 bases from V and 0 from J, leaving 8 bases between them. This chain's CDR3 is CASSAGSSYNEQFF. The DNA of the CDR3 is TGTGCCAGCAGTGCCGGGAGCTCCTACAATGAGCAGTTCTTC.

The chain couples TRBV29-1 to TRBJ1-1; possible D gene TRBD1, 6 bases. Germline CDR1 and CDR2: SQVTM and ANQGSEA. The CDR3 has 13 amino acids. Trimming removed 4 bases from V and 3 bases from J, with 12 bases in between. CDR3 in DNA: TGCAGCGTTGTAACAGGGCTGGACACTGAAGCTTTCTTT. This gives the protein CSVVTGLDTEAFF. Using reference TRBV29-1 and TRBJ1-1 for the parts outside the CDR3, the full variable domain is SAVISQKPSRDICQRGTSLTIQCQVDSQVTMMFWYRQQPGQSLTLIATANQGSEATYESGFVIDKFPISRPNLTFSTLTVSNMSPEDSSIYLCSVVTGLDTEAFFGQGTRLTVV.

CDR3 sequence: CASSVAGTGFGEQYF. The CDR3 region has the DNA TGTGCCAGCAGCGTAGCGGGGACAGGGTTCGGCGAGCAGTACTTC. The chain couples TRBV9 to TRBJ2-7; 9 bases map to TRBD1. Germline V CDR1 and CDR2: SGDLS, YYNGEE. The trim removed 0 bases at V and 6 bases at J, leaving 7 bases unmatched. CDR3 length: 15 amino acids. Full variable domain (rest looked up from reference TRBV9 and TRBJ2-7): DSGVTQTPKHLITATGQRVTLRCSPRSGDLSVYWYQQSLDQGLQFLIQYYNGEERAKGNILERFSAQQFPDLHSELNLSSLELGDSALYFCASSVAGTGFGEQYFGPGTRLTVT.

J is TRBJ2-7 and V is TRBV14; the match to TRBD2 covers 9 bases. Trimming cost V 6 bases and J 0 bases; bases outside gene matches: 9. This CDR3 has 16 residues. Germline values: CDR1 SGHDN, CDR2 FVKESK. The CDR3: CASRLLAGGFSYEQYF. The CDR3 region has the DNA TGTGCCAGCAGACTACTGGCGGGGGGGTTCTCCTACGAGCAGTACTTC.

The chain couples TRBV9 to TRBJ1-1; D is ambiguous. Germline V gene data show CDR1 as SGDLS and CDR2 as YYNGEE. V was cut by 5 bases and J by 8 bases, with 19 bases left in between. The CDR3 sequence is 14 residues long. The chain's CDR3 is CASSFGIGAREAFF. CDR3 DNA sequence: TGTGCCAGCAGTTTCGGAATAGGTGCTCGGGAAGCTTTCTTT.

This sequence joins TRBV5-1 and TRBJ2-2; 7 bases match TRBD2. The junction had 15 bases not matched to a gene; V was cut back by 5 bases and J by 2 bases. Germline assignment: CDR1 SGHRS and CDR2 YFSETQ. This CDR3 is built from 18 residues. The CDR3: CASSKVTSRRVNTGELFF. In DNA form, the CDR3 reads TGCGCCAGCAGTAAAGTGACTAGCCGGAGAGTAAACACCGGGGAGCTGTTTTTT.